The 12 T cell receptor beta chains below were found in one sample sequenced in a study of blood T cell repertoires in COVID-19 (dated by TCRdb to the early 2020s). Library preparation used the immunoSEQ multiplex PCR assay. TCRdb stores this immuneACCESS table with in-frame sequences only. Part of the clones is absent; in the studies checked, under half of the shortfall reflects unresolved V genes, and no reason is known for the rest. The sample table contains some 60,000 clones; only one count was recorded for almost 85% of them. The ten largest clones capture about 16% of the sample. Sequences were obtained from peripheral blood. These receptors were obtained from a human donor in a cohort sampled during active COVID-19.

V and J are TRBV5-5 and TRBJ1-4; D not certain. Germline CDR1 reads SGHKS; CDR2 reads YYEKEE (reference sequence). V was cut by 0 bases and J by 5 bases, with 14 bases left in between. This CDR3 comprises 16 residues. The CDR3 DNA sequence: TGTGCCAGCAGCTTGGCCTTTGGGAGGGAGAATGAAAAACTGTTTTTT. Its translation is CASSLAFGRENEKLFF.

In DNA form, the CDR3 reads TGTGCCAGCAGCTTAATGGCGGGGGAGGGCTACACCTTC. This sequence encodes CASSLMAGEGYTF. The chain links TRBV7-9 to TRBJ1-2; maybe TRBD1 (5 bases). The CDR3 extends over 13 amino acids. CDR1 is SEHNR, CDR2 FQNEAQ, per germline (reference sequence). With 2 bases removed from V and 8 bases from J, the gap between germline ends came to 12 bases.

The CDR3 protein is CASSPGGSNTEAFF. The CDR3 DNA reads TGTGCCAGCTCACCAGGAGGGTCCAACACTGAAGCTTTCTTT. The V and J genes are TRBV18 and TRBJ1-1; D remains unclear. V lost 2 bases to trimming and J lost 2 bases, with 9 bases between them. This CDR3 is 14 amino acids long. Germline V CDR1 and CDR2: KGHSH, LQKENI.

The chain employs TRBV27 and TRBJ2-7; 7 nucleotides match TRBD1. This CDR3 is 15 amino acids long. Per the germline V gene, CDR1 is MNHEY and CDR2 is SMNVEV (reference sequence). The junction had 2 bases not matched to a gene; V was cut back by 0 bases and J by 0 bases. As DNA, the CDR3 is TGTGCCAGCAGTTTATCAGGGGACAGCTCCTACGAGCAGTACTTC. It encodes CASSLSGDSSYEQYF.

The rearrangement uses TRBV25-1 and TRBJ1-1; a possible D gene is TRBD1 (5 bases). Trimming left V 5 bases short and J 0 bases short, with 13 bases between. Germline CDR1 reads MGHDK; CDR2 reads SYGVNS. The CDR3 is made up of 15 amino acids. The CDR3 reads CASSPGGEVNTEAFF. The CDR3 nucleotides are TGTGCCAGCAGTCCGGGGGGAGAGGTGAACACTGAAGCTTTCTTT.

The V and J genes are TRBV12-3 or TRBV12-4 and TRBJ1-2; D is undetermined. Trimming took 4 bases from V and 4 from J, leaving 4 bases between them. The CDR3 consists of 11 residues. CDR3 nucleotide sequence: TGTGCCAGCAGTTCGGGCTATGGCTACACCTTC. Its translation is CASSSGYGYTF.

V gene TRBV3-1 (or the pseudogene TRBV3-2) combines with J gene TRBJ2-3; D perhaps matches TRBD1 (6 bases). Trimming removed 5 bases at V and 0 bases at J, with 15 bases between. There are 16 residues in the CDR3. Germline V gene sequence: CDR1 LGHDT, CDR2 YNNKEL (reference sequence). The CDR3, as DNA: TGTGCCAGCAGCACCACCGGGACACCCAGCACAGATACGCAGTATTTT. As protein: CASSTTGTPSTDTQYF.

The chain has TRBV27 and TRBJ1-3, with TRBD1 as a possible D gene (5 bases). This CDR3 region has 15 residues. In germline, CDR1 is MNHEY, CDR2 SMNVEV (reference sequence). Trimming took 5 bases from V and 0 from J, leaving 11 bases between them. CDR3 residues: CASSQAGVSGNTIYF. The CDR3 DNA sequence: TGTGCCAGCAGTCAAGCGGGGGTCTCTGGAAACACCATATATTTT.

This chain connects TRBV5-1 to TRBJ2-5; 7 bases align to TRBD2. J gave up 0 bases and V 5 bases, and 4 bases lay outside the gene matches. CDR1 is SGHRS, CDR2 YFSETQ, per germline. CDR3 length: 14 residues. The CDR3 reads CASSHGLDQETQYF. The DNA for the CDR3 is TGCGCCAGCAGTCATGGACTAGACCAAGAGACCCAGTACTTC. The full variable domain, in which reference TRBV5-1 and TRBJ2-5 provide the parts outside the CDR3, is KAGVTQTPRYLIKTRGQQVTLSCSPISGHRSVSWYQQTPGQGLQFLFEYFSETQRNKGNFPGRFSGRQFSNSRSEMNVSTLELGDSALYLCASSHGLDQETQYFGPGTRLLVL.

This clone has a single count. The chain couples TRBV19 to TRBJ2-3; D is ambiguous. V gave up 5 bases and J gave up 2 bases, with 8 bases separating them. The CDR3 loop spans 13 amino acids. CDR1 is LNHDA and CDR2 is SQIVND in the germline V gene (reference sequence). The CDR3 reads CASSLGFTDTQYF. The CDR3 DNA reads TGTGCCAGTAGTCTGGGCTTCACAGATACGCAGTATTTT.

This clone has only one observation. V usage is TRBV11-3 and J usage is TRBJ2-3; D might be TRBD1 (6 bases). The CDR3 is made up of 14 amino acids. Germline V lookup: CDR1 SGHNT, CDR2 YENEEA. V lost 5 bases and J 4 bases, leaving 13 bases between the germline ends. DNA for the CDR3: TGTGCCAGCAGCGCCCGAGGGGGTGCAGATACGCAGTATTTT. Translation: CASSARGGADTQYF.

This clone came up once. The chain carries TRBV6-1 and TRBJ2-7; 7 positions agree with TRBD2. CDR3 length: 13 residues. The J segment lost 6 bases and the V segment lost 0 bases, leaving 2 bases of the junction unmatched. The V gene's germline CDR1 is MNHNS and CDR2 SASEGT. The CDR3 sequence: CASSEARGTEQYF. In DNA, the CDR3 is TGTGCCAGCAGTGAAGCGCGGGGGACCGAGCAGTACTTC.